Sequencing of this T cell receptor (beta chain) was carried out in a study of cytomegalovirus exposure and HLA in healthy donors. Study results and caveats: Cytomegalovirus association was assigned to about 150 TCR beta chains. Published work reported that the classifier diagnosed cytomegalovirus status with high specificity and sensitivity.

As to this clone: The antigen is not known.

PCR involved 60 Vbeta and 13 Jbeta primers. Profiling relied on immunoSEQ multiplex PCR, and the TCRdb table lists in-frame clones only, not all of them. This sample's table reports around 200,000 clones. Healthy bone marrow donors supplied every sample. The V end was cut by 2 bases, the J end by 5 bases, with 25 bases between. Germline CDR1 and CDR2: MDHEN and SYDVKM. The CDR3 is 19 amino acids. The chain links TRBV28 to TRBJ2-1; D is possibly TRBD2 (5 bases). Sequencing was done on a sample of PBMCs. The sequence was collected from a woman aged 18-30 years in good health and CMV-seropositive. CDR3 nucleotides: TGTGCCAGCAGTTTAGGTCGGGGTGGGAGCGCGCGCTTCGACAATGAGCAGTTCTTC. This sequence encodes CASSLGRGGSARFDNEQFF.